This paragraph covers one T cell receptor (beta chain) sequence. This entry comes from a study of shared clonotypes between healthy human individuals. Across the study: CD4 naive and memory got three plates each, CD8 naive two, CD8 memory one.

The CDR3 runs 14 residues. CDR1 and CDR2 from the germline V gene are SGHRS and YFSETQ. V dropped 0 bases and J dropped 8 bases, with 14 bases sitting between them. Nashville, Tennessee was home to all donors, who were Caucasian adults. Genomic DNA of every subset was divided equally among multiple immunoSEQ plates. Sorted-subset replicate PCRs used 150 to 200 ng DNA, approximately 33,000 T cell genomes. TCRdb's copy holds only in-frame clones and misses some; the assay was immunoSEQ multiplex PCR. The sample has 2.3 million or so clones, approximately 95% seen once. The chain recombines TRBV5-1 with TRBJ2-5; D is unresolved. The sample taken for sequencing was naive CD4+ T cells from PBMCs. Subset in this sample: CD45RA+ positively selected. This TCR came from a man younger than 30 in good health. Some clones in this sample may be carry-over from other donors' samples. The CDR3 spells CASSLALSGHTQYF. In nucleotides, the CDR3 is TGCGCCAGCAGCTTGGCACTTTCTGGGCACACCCAGTACTTC.